This T cell receptor (beta chain) was obtained from a study of response to subunit inactivated influenza vaccine. TCRdb reprocessed the RT-PCR reads via MiXCR and lists one record per CDR3 protein. Among roughly 760,000 distinct CDR3 sequences listed, 21% were seen once. The germline CDR1 and CDR2 sequences are SGHRS and YFSETQ. This CDR3 contains 15 residues. With V trimmed by 3 bases and J by 5 bases, 7 bases remained unmatched. This clonotype was counted between two and nine times. This chain links TRBV5-1 with TRBJ2-3; TRBD1 agrees at 9 bases. The sequence was collected from a man aged 45 to 65 who received an inactivated influenza vaccine. Sequencing used PBMCs from blood, obtained roughly 5 days after vaccination. The CDR3 DNA reads as TGCGCCAGCAGCTATCGGACAGGGGAGGTAGATACGCAGTATTTT. Its translation: CASSYRTGEVDTQYF.